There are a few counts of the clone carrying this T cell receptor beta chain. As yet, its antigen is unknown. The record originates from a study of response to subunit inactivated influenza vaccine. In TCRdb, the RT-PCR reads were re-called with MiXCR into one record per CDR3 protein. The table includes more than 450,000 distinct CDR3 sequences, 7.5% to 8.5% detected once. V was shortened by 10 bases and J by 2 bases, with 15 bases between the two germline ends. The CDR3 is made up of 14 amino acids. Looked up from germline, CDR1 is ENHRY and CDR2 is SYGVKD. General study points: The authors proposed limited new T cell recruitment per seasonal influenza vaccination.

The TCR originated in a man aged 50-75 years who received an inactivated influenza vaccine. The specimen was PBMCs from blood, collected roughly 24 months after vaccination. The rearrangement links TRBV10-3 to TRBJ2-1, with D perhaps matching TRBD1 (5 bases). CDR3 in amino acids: CATDDSPAYNEQFF. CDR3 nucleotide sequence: TGTGCCACGGACGACAGTCCTGCCTACAATGAGCAGTTCTTC.